The 8 T cell receptor beta chains below were found in one sample sequenced in a study of blood T cell repertoires in COVID-19. The method was immunoSEQ multiplex PCR; TCRdb's version includes in-frame clones alone and lacks a portion of them. The sample includes under 150,000 clones, roughly four fifths seen only once; the top ten take approximately 11%. The specimen was peripheral blood. The receptors come from a human donor in a cohort sampled during active COVID-19.

The chain employs TRBV9 and TRBJ1-4, with 8 bases fitting TRBD1. From germline, CDR1 is SGDLS and CDR2 YYNGEE. This CDR3 has 15 residues. V shed 4 bases and J 7 bases; nucleotides not matched to a gene: 9. The CDR3 DNA reads TGTGCCAGCAGCCTGAGGACAGGGTGGCCTGAAAAACTGTTTTTT. As protein: CASSLRTGWPEKLFF.

The gene calls are TRBV6-2 or TRBV6-3 and TRBJ2-7; tentatively, D is TRBD1 (6 bases). Germline V lookup: CDR1 MNHEY, CDR2 SVGEGT. The CDR3 sequence is 15 residues long. V was pared by 0 bases and J by 3 bases, with 12 bases between. CDR3 sequence reads: CASSYSGHRDYEQYF. The CDR3 nucleotides are TGTGCCAGCAGTTACTCGGGACACCGGGACTACGAGCAGTACTTC.

The V and J genes are TRBV30 and TRBJ1-2, with 7 bases that match TRBD1. Germline-derived CDR1 and CDR2 are GTSNPN and SVGIG (reference sequence). The CDR3 is made up of 16 amino acids. V lost 1 base to trimming and J lost 6 bases; unmatched junction nucleotides: 14. The CDR3 nucleotides are TGTGCCTGGAGTGACCGGGTATTGAGGGGGCACCATGGCTACACCTTC. Translating gives CAWSDRVLRGHHGYTF.

V and J are TRBV5-5 and TRBJ2-2, with a tentative D call TRBD1 (5 bases). Per germline, CDR1 SGHKS and CDR2 YYEKEE (reference sequence). This CDR3 is 14 amino acids long. Between the trimmed V and J ends, which lost 2 bases and 6 bases, there was a span of 11 bases. CDR3 protein: CASSLGVTSGELFF. DNA for the CDR3: TGTGCCAGCAGCTTAGGGGTAACGTCCGGGGAGCTGTTTTTT.

The chain has TRBV13 and TRBJ2-5; TRBD1 matches at 8 bases. V shed 5 bases, J shed 5 bases, and the junction held 7 bases outside the gene matches. Germline loops: CDR1 PRHDT, CDR2 FYEKMQ (reference sequence). This CDR3 is built from 14 residues. The CDR3 loop is CASSKLDRGETQYF. The CDR3, as DNA: TGTGCCAGCAGCAAACTCGACAGGGGTGAGACCCAGTACTTC. The complete variable domain, with remaining parts taken from reference TRBV13 and TRBJ2-5, reads AAGVIQSPRHLIKEKRETATLKCYPIPRHDTVYWYQQGPGQDPQFLISFYEKMQSDKGSIPDRFSAQQFSDYHSELNMSSLELGDSALYFCASSKLDRGETQYFGPGTRLLVL.

V and J are TRBV6-5 and TRBJ1-2; D remains unclear. The germline CDR1 and CDR2 sequences are MNHEY and SVGAGI. V lost 8 bases, J lost 0 bases, and 13 bases lay in between. The CDR3 spans 14 residues. DNA of the CDR3: TGTGCCAGCGGGAGCTTAACAGCTAACTATGGCTACACCTTC. Protein: CASGSLTANYGYTF.

V and J are TRBV30 and TRBJ1-5; 7 nucleotides align to TRBD1. Losses at the gene ends were 2 bases for V and 2 bases for J; bases not matched to a gene: 3. CDR1 and CDR2 (germline): GTSNPN, SVGIG (reference sequence). This CDR3 spans 14 amino acids. CDR3: CAWSLRGGNQPQHF. Here the CDR3 DNA reads TGTGCCTGGAGTCTCAGGGGGGGCAATCAGCCCCAGCATTTT.

This clone came up a few times. The chain couples TRBV2 to TRBJ2-5; tentative D call: TRBD1 (5 bases). CDR3 length equals 13 residues. Germline V lookup: CDR1 SNHLY, CDR2 FYNNEI. Deletions cut 6 bases from V and 5 bases from J, with 13 bases between. The CDR3 loop reads CASRSQGRETQYF. CDR3 DNA sequence: TGTGCCAGCAGATCCCAGGGAAGGGAGACCCAGTACTTC.